One sample yielded the 19 T cell receptor beta chains listed below, sequenced in a study of tumor-infiltrating lymphocytes in primary liver carcinoma (dated by TCRdb to about 2017). The sequencer was an Illumina HiSeq 2500. TCRbeta-specific cDNA was reverse-transcribed from 500 to 550 ng total RNA using a constant-region primer and ProtoScript II reverse transcriptase. TCRbeta libraries were built with three nested multiplex PCR rounds, a slightly modified ARM-PCR procedure. Each of the first two PCR rounds ran for around 10 cycles using multiplex TRBV1-TRBV30 forward primers together with a Cbeta reverse primer. TCRdb trimmed the raw reads at Q25, called clones with MiXCR and kept productive beta chains. CDR3 protein sequences are deduplicated, and each keeps its most common genes and DNA. This sample lists about 43,000 distinct CDR3 sequences; 65% to 85% were detected once. The top ten clones comprise 15% to 20% of the sample.

Without any cell sorting, total RNA and DNA were co-extracted from around 18-30 mg of bulk tissue using the AllPrep DNA/RNA mini kit. The specimen sequenced was liver tumor tissue from sampling region 2. Per the publication, the cell subset or site label means: tumor region T2, inferior pole. The receptors originated from a man aged 35-49 years with primary liver carcinoma and hepatitis B virus infection.

Of note for this clonotype: The conserved final phenylalanine or tryptophan is absent from the CDR3, which likely points to a read error. The DNA is left out, because the CDR3 cannot be placed on it with certainty; the CDR3 is given as TCRdb lists it. This chain uses TRBV12-3 or TRBV12-4 with TRBJ1-2; TRBD1 was called by the table and not checked on the DNA. The CDR3 adds up to 12 amino acids, both ends counted. The CDR3 region is CASSIGGYGYTL.

As for this clonotype: A read error may account for a junction end that differs from germline. This chain joins TRBV11-2 and TRBJ2-7; unclear D gene. The CDR3 length is 15 residues. The germline V gene has CDR1 SGHAT and CDR2 FQNNGV. CDR3 region: CVSSPRRLYAREQYF. CDR3 DNA sequence: TGTGTCAGCAGCCCCCGACGGCTTTACGCGCGCGAGCAGTACTTC.

Remarks on this clonotype: A much larger clone is a single base away; this may be a read error. The chain employs TRBV7-2 and TRBJ1-1; D is unclear. Germline V gene data show CDR1 as SGHTA and CDR2 as FQGNSA. CDR3 length: 14 residues. The V and J ends lost 6 bases and 8 bases respectively, with 19 bases between them. The CDR3 DNA follows: TGTGCCAGCAGAAAAGTCTCCGGACCGGGAGAAGCTTTCTTT. Amino acids: CASRKVSGPGEAFF.

About this clonotype: One base away lies a much larger clone, so this may be a sequencing read error. The chain employs TRBV25-1 and TRBJ1-3; no firm D call. The length of the CDR3 is 14 residues. Germline-derived CDR1 and CDR2 are MGHDK and SYGVNS. This CDR3 is CANSDPGGGNTIYF. CDR3 in DNA: TGTGCCAACAGTGATCCCGGCGGAGGAAACACCATATATTTT.

Comment on this clonotype: A much larger clone is a single base away; this may be a read error. This rearrangement joins TRBV6-5 to TRBJ2-7, with 7 bases fitting TRBD2. Germline-derived CDR1 and CDR2 are MNHEY and SVGAGI. The CDR3 totals 14 residues. The CDR3 DNA is TGTGCCAGGAGTTCAAGCGGGAACCTCGTCGGGCAGTACTTC. The encoded protein is CARSSSGNLVGQYF.

This clonotype appeared a few times. This chain connects TRBV6-2 or TRBV6-3 to TRBJ2-7; D is uncertain. This CDR3 is built from 11 residues. The V end was cut by 11 bases, the J end by 8 bases, with 16 bases between. The germline gives CDR1 MNHEY, CDR2 SVGEGT. The CDR3 coding sequence is TGTGCCCTCAGCGCCGATTACAAGCAGTACTTC. Residues: CALSADYKQYF.

This clonotype showed up just a few times. This may arise from a read error, as a much more abundant clone is one base away. The rearrangement links TRBV12-3 or TRBV12-4 to TRBJ1-2, with a possible D match to TRBD1 (6 bases). This CDR3 contains 13 residues. The CDR3 DNA sequence: TGTGCCAGCTTAAGTGATGGGGGCTATGGCCACACCTTC. Protein sequence: CASLSDGGYGHTF.

A word on this clonotype: Given the absence of the conserved phenylalanine or tryptophan at the CDR3 end, a read error is likely. The chain has TRBV6-4 and TRBJ2-1, with 8 positions matching TRBD2. The length of the CDR3 is 14 residues. V shed 3 bases, J shed 3 bases, and the junction held 1 base outside the gene matches. CDR1 and CDR2 (germline): MRHNA, SNTAGT. The CDR3 nucleotides are TGTGCCAGCAGTGAAGGGACTAGCTACAATGAGCAGTTCTTA. It encodes CASSEGTSYNEQFL.

As for this clonotype: One junction end disagrees with the germline gene, perhaps due to a read error. The rearrangement joins TRBV29-1 to TRBJ2-5; 8 bases line up with TRBD1. CDR1 and CDR2 from the germline V gene are SQVTM and ANQGSEA. The CDR3 is 14 amino acids. The CDR3 is CCVASVTGEEIQYF. CDR3 nucleotides: TGCTGCGTTGCTTCCGTGACAGGGGAAGAGATCCAGTACTTC.

As regards this clonotype: At one end the junction does not follow the germline gene, possibly because of a read error. This rearrangement joins TRBV11-2 to TRBJ2-7, with D unresolved. This CDR3 has 14 residues. Germline CDR1 and CDR2: SGHAT and FQNNGV. CDR3 coding DNA: TGTACCAGCAATCCCGCCTGGGATGATAGCGAGCAGTACTTC. This translates into CTSNPAWDDSEQYF.

Comment on this clonotype: Compared with germline, one end of the junction differs, possibly owing to a read error. V is TRBV4-1 and J is TRBJ2-6; either TRBD1 or TRBD2 may supply D (6 bases each). The CDR3 covers 17 residues. Germline V gene lookup returns CDR1 MGHRA and CDR2 YSYEKL. CDR3 amino acids: CASSLEVAGWGANVLAF. The CDR3 nucleotides are TGCGCCAGCAGCCTAGAAGTGGCAGGGTGGGGGGCCAACGTCCTGGCTTTC.

About this clonotype: Mismatch with germline at one junction end may stem from a read error. V gene TRBV10-2 combines with J gene TRBJ2-1, with TRBD2 as a possible D gene (5 bases). The CDR3 has 12 residues. Germline values: CDR1 WSHSY, CDR2 SAAADI. CDR3 in amino acids: CASSESTRGRGF. The CDR3 DNA sequence: TGCGCCAGCAGTGAGTCGACCCGGGGTCGGGGCTTC.

V and J are TRBV11-1 and TRBJ2-4, with 8 nucleotides matching TRBD1. V dropped 4 bases and J dropped 4; count of bases not matched to a gene: 12. Germline assignment: CDR1 SGHAT and CDR2 FQDESV (reference sequence). The length of the CDR3 is 17 residues. CDR3 DNA: TGTGCCAGCAGCTCTCCAGGACAGGGAGTATCGAAAAACATTCAGTACTTC. Its translation: CASSSPGQGVSKNIQYF.

For this clonotype: The junction departs from the called germline gene at one end, perhaps through a read error. The genes are TRBV11-2 and TRBJ2-6; 8 bases agree with TRBD1. The CDR3 is 21 amino acids. CDR1 SGHAT and CDR2 FQNNGV come from the germline V gene. The CDR3, as DNA: TGTGTCAGCAGCATGGGGGGAGACAGGGGCATTTCCCTCTCTGTGGCCAATGTCCTGACTTTC. This sequence encodes CVSSMGGDRGISLSVANVLTF.

Turning to this clonotype: Germline is not matched at one junction end, which may reflect a read error. The chain links TRBV4-1 to TRBJ2-1; 9 bases map to TRBD2. Germline loops: CDR1 MGHRA, CDR2 YSYEKL. This CDR3 is 16 amino acids long. The CDR3 DNA is TGCGCCAACAGCCTAGAATCGTCTAGCGGGGTAAATGAGCAGTTCTTC. Translating it yields CANSLESSSGVNEQFF.

The sample holds many counts of this clonotype. This sequence joins TRBV11-2 and TRBJ2-1; TRBD1 or TRBD2 may be the D gene (5 bases each). Germline V gives CDR1 SGHAT, CDR2 FQNNGV. The CDR3 consists of 15 residues. V was cut by 1 base and J by 7 bases, with 14 bases left in between. CDR3 loop: CASSLARGPMNEQFF. CDR3 in DNA: TGTGCCAGCAGCTTAGCTCGGGGCCCGATGAATGAGCAGTTCTTC.

On this clonotype: A junction boundary mismatches the germline segment, possibly from a read error. V is TRBV9 and J is TRBJ2-3; D gene uncertain. CDR1 is SGDLS and CDR2 is YYNGEE in the germline V gene. The CDR3 is 16 amino acids. CDR3 loop: CASSVGRGFAADTRYF. The DNA for the CDR3 is TGTGCCAGCAGCGTGGGCCGCGGCTTCGCGGCAGATACGCGGTATTTT. The whole variable domain, filled in from reference TRBV9 and TRBJ2-3, reads DSGVTQTPKHLITATGQRVTLRCSPRSGDLSVYWYQQSLDQGLQFLIQYYNGEERAKGNILERFSAQQFPDLHSELNLSSLELGDSALYFCASSVGRGFAADTRYFGPGTRLTVL.

V and J are TRBV19 and TRBJ2-7, with 9 bases that match TRBD2. CDR1 and CDR2 (germline): LNHDA, SQIVND (reference sequence). This CDR3 comprises 15 residues. In nucleotides, the CDR3 is TGTGTCACCGAAGGGATTAGCGGGAGCCCCTACGAGCAGTACTTC. This gives the protein CVTEGISGSPYEQYF.

As for this clonotype: An end of the junction differs from the germline gene, which may be a read error. The genes are TRBV6-6 and TRBJ2-2, with 12 bases matching TRBD1. This CDR3 comprises 17 residues. CDR1 and CDR2 from the germline V gene are MNHNY and SVGAGI (reference sequence). The CDR3 nucleotides are TGTCCCAGCAGTTACTCGGGACAGGGGGCGGGGACCTGTGAGCTGTTTTTT. It specifies CPSSYSGQGAGTCELFF.